The 4 T cell receptor beta chains in this list originate from one sample, sequenced in a study of cytomegalovirus exposure and HLA in healthy donors. The PCR used 60 Vbeta and 13 Jbeta primers. Repertoires were generated with immunoSEQ multiplex PCR, while TCRdb's copy carries only in-frame clones and drops some. In the table there are fewer than 200,000 clones, 80% of which are singletons. Sequencing input: PBMCs. The receptor source for this set is a boy between 10 and 17 years old in good health and CMV-seronegative.

The chain joins TRBV11-2 to TRBJ2-3, with D perhaps matching TRBD1 (6 bases). The V and J ends lost 1 base and 6 bases respectively, with 20 bases between them. Germline lookup yields CDR1 SGHAT and CDR2 FQNNGV. The CDR3 contains 17 residues. The CDR3 DNA sequence: TGTGCCAGCAGCTTAGGATGGGGCCAGGGGCGCGGGGATACGCAGTATTTT. Translating it yields CASSLGWGQGRGDTQYF.

This rearrangement joins TRBV6-1 to TRBJ1-5; D gene unclear. The CDR3 spans 15 residues. Germline CDR1 MNHNS, CDR2 SASEGT. Trimming took 5 bases from V and 2 from J, leaving 13 bases between them. CDR3: CASSTTYAGNQPQHF. The DNA of the CDR3 is TGTGCCAGCAGTACTACGTATGCGGGCAATCAGCCCCAGCATTTT.

This chain joins TRBV29-1 and TRBJ2-1; D possibly corresponds to TRBD1 (5 bases). This CDR3 is built from 16 residues. The V and J ends lost 6 bases and 0 bases respectively, with 18 bases between them. Germline CDR1 reads SQVTM; CDR2 reads ANQGSEA. The CDR3 sequence is CSVPTGAFSSYNEQFF. The CDR3, as DNA: TGCAGCGTCCCAACAGGAGCCTTCAGCTCCTACAATGAGCAGTTCTTC.

The count of this clone is one. The rearrangement joins TRBV21-1 to TRBJ1-2; TRBD1 reflects the table's D call only, with no check against the DNA. TRBV21-1 is a pseudogene segment. The length of the CDR3 is 13 residues. The CDR3 loop is CAIKDRGQNGYTF. In DNA, the CDR3 is TGTGCCATCAAGGACAGGGGGCAAAATGGCTACACCTTC.